This T cell receptor beta chain was sequenced during a study of shared clonotypes between healthy human individuals. On the study more broadly: Those who served as donors were a couple of women and a few men between the ages of 18 and 49.

As regards this clone: The antigen is not known.

CD45RA-negative memory and CD45RA+ naive subsets were split from the CD4+ cells. As handled by the study authors: Filtering differed, since immunoSEQ gave only junction sequences and no quality scores. The data were produced by immunoSEQ multiplex PCR, yet TCRdb's version contains in-frame clones alone and is incomplete. That table is the source of V, J and clone size, and D and trimming were worked out from the DNA. The profile shows fewer than 2.5 million clones, 80% to 95% of them singletons. Study findings and constraints: Apart from blood, nothing was sampled; tissue repertoires likely differ.

There are 14 residues in the CDR3. The V end was cut by 6 bases, the J end by 8 bases, with 18 bases between. Germline CDR1 SGHRS, CDR2 YFSETQ. This clonotype originated in a man between 18 and 35 years old in good health. Some clones in this sample may be carry-over from other donors' samples. The material sequenced was naive CD4+ T cells from PBMCs. Sample subset: CD45RA+ positively selected. V gene TRBV5-1 combines with J gene TRBJ2-1; D is perhaps TRBD1 (7 bases). Here the CDR3 DNA reads TGCGCCAGCATCTCGAACAGGGGAGGATATGAGCAGTTCTTC. It yields the protein CASISNRGGYEQFF.